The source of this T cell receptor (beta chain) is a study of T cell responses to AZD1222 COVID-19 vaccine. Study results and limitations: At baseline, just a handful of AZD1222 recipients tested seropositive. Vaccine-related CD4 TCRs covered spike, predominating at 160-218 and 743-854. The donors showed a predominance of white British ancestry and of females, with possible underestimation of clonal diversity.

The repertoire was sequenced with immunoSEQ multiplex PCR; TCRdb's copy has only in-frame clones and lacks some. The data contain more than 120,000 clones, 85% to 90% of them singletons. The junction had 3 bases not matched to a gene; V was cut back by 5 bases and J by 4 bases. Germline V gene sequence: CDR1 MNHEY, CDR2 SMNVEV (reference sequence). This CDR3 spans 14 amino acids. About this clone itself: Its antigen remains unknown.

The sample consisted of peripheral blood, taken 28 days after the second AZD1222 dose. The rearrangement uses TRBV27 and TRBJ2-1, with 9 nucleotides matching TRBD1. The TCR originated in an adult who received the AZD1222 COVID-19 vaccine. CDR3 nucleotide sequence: TGTGCCAGCAGTGCCGGGACAGGGTACAATGAGCAGTTCTTC. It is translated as CASSAGTGYNEQFF.